The source of this TCR beta chain is a study of T cell responses to AZD1222 COVID-19 vaccine. There are 17 residues in the CDR3. For this clone: Antigen specificity is unknown.

Notes on the study in general: Regions 160-218 and 743-854 held dominance among vaccine-associated CD4 TCRs, which spanned spike. Only a handful of AZD1222 recipients were seropositive at baseline.

Profiled with immunoSEQ multiplex PCR; TCRdb holds only in-frame clones, not every one. The data hold roughly 150,000 clones, with more than 85% observed a single time. The receptor's source is an adult who received the AZD1222 COVID-19 vaccine. The chain links TRBV1 to TRBJ1-3; the DNA was not compared with TRBD1, the D call given in the table. TRBV1 is flagged as a pseudogene. The sample was peripheral blood, taken 28 days after the second AZD1222 dose. The CDR3 reads CTSSQDHGQGNGNTIYF. DNA for the CDR3: TGCACCAGCAGCCAAGATCACGGACAGGGGAATGGAAACACCATATATTTT.